The 5 T cell receptor beta chains below come from one sample, sequenced in a study of T-cell memory formation after mild COVID-19. TCRdb re-called the 5' RACE reads through MiXCR, storing one row per CDR3 protein. The top ten hold approximately 8.4% of the sample, which has fewer than 650,000 distinct CDR3 sequences, about 20% seen once. Sequencing was carried out using PBMCs or a T cell subset sorted from them (not recorded which). These receptors were taken from an adult woman who had mild COVID-19 (a few samples of this study predate the infection). Cell type and time point are not known.

V usage is TRBV5-6 and J usage is TRBJ2-7; TRBD2 agrees at 7 bases. Per the germline V gene, CDR1 is SGHDT and CDR2 is YYEEEE. V lost 0 bases to trimming and J lost 4 bases; unmatched junction nucleotides: 10. The CDR3 spans 16 residues. DNA for the CDR3: TGTGCCAGCAGCTTGGTTAAGGGGAGGGGACTGTACGAGCAGTACTTC. It encodes CASSLVKGRGLYEQYF.

The chain has TRBV30 and TRBJ2-2; D is ambiguous. The CDR3 is 14 amino acids. Germline CDR1 and CDR2: GTSNPN and SVGIG (reference sequence). V gave up 4 bases and J gave up 4 bases, with 13 bases separating them. DNA of the CDR3: TGTGCCTGGACCGACGGGCTTCCCACCGGGGAGCTGTTTTTT. Protein product: CAWTDGLPTGELFF.

The chain links TRBV7-6 to TRBJ1-1; D uncertain. Germline-derived CDR1 and CDR2 are SGHVS and FNYEAQ. This CDR3 is 14 amino acids long. V shed 5 bases and J shed 0 bases, with 10 bases lying between them. The CDR3 nucleotides are TGTGCCAGCAGCCCTTACTACATGAACACTGAAGCTTTCTTT. Translation gives CASSPYYMNTEAFF.

This clonotype was seen many times. The CDR3 spells CASSLGGSTYEQYF. CDR3 DNA sequence: TGTGCCAGCAGCTTAGGGGGCAGTACCTACGAGCAGTACTTC. The chain has TRBV7-2 and TRBJ2-7, with TRBD1 as a possible D gene (5 bases). Germline CDR1 and CDR2: SGHTA and FQGNSA. This CDR3 has 14 residues. The ends were cut back, 1 base at V and 2 bases at J, with 9 bases in the middle.

This clonotype was detected only a few times. The chain joins TRBV5-1 to TRBJ2-1, with 9 bases matching TRBD2. With V trimmed by 4 bases and J by 9 bases, 8 bases remained unmatched. This CDR3 spans 14 amino acids. Looked up from germline, CDR1 is SGHRS and CDR2 is YFSETQ. The CDR3: CASSVLAGKTEQFF. CDR3 nucleotide sequence: TGCGCCAGCAGCGTTCTAGCGGGGAAGACTGAGCAGTTCTTC.